These 21 T cell receptor beta chains originate from one sample sequenced in a study of cytomegalovirus exposure and HLA in healthy donors. The primer mix had 60 Vbeta and 13 Jbeta primers. Profiling relied on immunoSEQ multiplex PCR, and the TCRdb table lists in-frame clones only, not all of them. This table has hundreds of thousands of clones, 85% to 90% appearing once. Sequenced input: PBMCs. The receptor source for this set is a woman aged 18-35 years in good health and CMV-seronegative.

The chain couples TRBV18 to TRBJ1-5, with D perhaps matching TRBD1 (6 bases). V dropped 5 bases and J dropped 0 bases, with 14 bases sitting between them. Germline lookup yields CDR1 KGHSH and CDR2 LQKENI. This CDR3 spans 16 amino acids. The CDR3 sequence is CASSTYRDYSNQPQHF. CDR3 bases: TGTGCCAGCTCAACTTACAGGGATTATAGCAATCAGCCCCAGCATTTT.

This chain links TRBV18 with TRBJ1-3, with 8 bases matching TRBD1. V lost 3 bases, J lost 1 base, and 17 bases stayed unmatched. Germline lookup yields CDR1 KGHSH and CDR2 LQKENI. The CDR3 spans 20 residues. The CDR3 is CASSPSRNGGRGRSGNTIYF. Written as DNA, the CDR3 is TGTGCCAGCTCACCGTCCCGTAACGGGGGCAGGGGGCGATCTGGAAACACCATATATTTT. Full variable domain (remainder filled in from reference TRBV18 and TRBJ1-3): NAGVMQNPRHLVRRRGQEARLRCSPMKGHSHVYWYRQLPEEGLKFMVYLQKENIIDESGMPKERFSAEFPKEGPSILRIQQVVRGDSAAYFCASSPSRNGGRGRSGNTIYFGEGSWLTVV.

The rearrangement uses TRBV7-6 and TRBJ1-1; weak D call: TRBD1 (5 bases). V was cut by 8 bases and J by 3 bases, with 13 bases left in between. The CDR3 has 13 residues. The germline CDR1 and CDR2 sequences are SGHVS and FNYEAQ. In DNA form, the CDR3 reads TGTGCCAGCTCGGGGGAAGGGTACACTGAAGCTTTCTTT. As protein: CASSGEGYTEAFF.

The chain carries TRBV5-4 and TRBJ2-2; no definite D call. Trimming stripped 0 bases from V and 4 bases from J, with 13 bases between. Germline CDR1 is SGHNT and CDR2 is YYREEE (reference sequence). The CDR3 is 16 amino acids. CDR3 nucleotides: TGTGCCAGCAGCTTGGCATGGCCCCGGAGCACCGGGGAGCTGTTTTTT. It specifies CASSLAWPRSTGELFF.

The chain links TRBV7-9 to TRBJ2-2; perhaps TRBD1 as D (6 bases). Germline values: CDR1 SEHNR, CDR2 FQNEAQ (reference sequence). The CDR3 extends over 17 amino acids. Trimming removed 5 bases at V and 5 bases at J, with 21 bases between. In DNA, the CDR3 is TGTGCCAGCAGCCAGTCAGTTGGGGGCGCAAATACCGGGGAGCTGTTTTTT. It yields the protein CASSQSVGGANTGELFF.

V is TRBV10-1 and J is TRBJ2-7, with TRBD2 matching 10 bases. CDR1 WNHNN and CDR2 SYGVQD come from the germline V gene (reference sequence). The CDR3 totals 16 residues. Trimming at V came to 7 bases and at J to 0 bases, leaving 9 bases not matched to a gene. CDR3 residues: CASIGGLAHHSYEQYF. Here the CDR3 DNA reads TGCGCCAGCATCGGGGGACTAGCGCACCACTCCTACGAGCAGTACTTC.

The rearrangement links TRBV18 to TRBJ2-1, with 10 nucleotides matching TRBD1. V was pared by 0 bases and J by 0 bases, with 2 bases of the junction left unmatched. The CDR3 is made up of 17 amino acids. CDR1 is KGHSH and CDR2 is LQKENI in the germline V gene. DNA of the CDR3: TGTGCCAGCTCACCACCGACAGGGGGCGACTCCTACAATGAGCAGTTCTTC. Protein product: CASSPPTGGDSYNEQFF.

The CDR3: CASSDEGARGGPTDTQYF. In DNA, the CDR3 is TGTGCCAGCAGTGACGAAGGGGCGCGGGGGGGTCCCACAGATACGCAGTATTTT. The chain combines TRBV2 with TRBJ2-3; 9 bases agree with TRBD2. The junction had 12 bases not matched to a gene; V was cut back by 3 bases and J by 2 bases. In germline, CDR1 is SNHLY, CDR2 FYNNEI. The CDR3 spans 18 residues.

The chain has TRBV5-4 and TRBJ2-7, with 8 positions matching TRBD2. The trim removed 2 bases at V and 7 bases at J, leaving 5 bases unmatched. Germline CDR1 and CDR2: SGHNT and YYREEE (reference sequence). CDR3 length: 13 amino acids. This CDR3 reads CASSLRTSREQYF. CDR3 sequence (DNA): TGTGCCAGCAGCTTAAGGACTAGCCGAGAGCAGTACTTC.

The CDR3 loop reads CASSDSDRNEKLFF. CDR3 nucleotide sequence: TGTGCCAGCAGTGACTCGGACAGAAATGAAAAACTGTTTTTT. The J gene is TRBJ1-4, the V gene TRBV27, with D perhaps matching TRBD1 (6 bases). CDR3 length equals 14 residues. V gave up 5 bases and J gave up 5 bases, with 12 bases separating them. CDR1 is MNHEY, CDR2 SMNVEV, per germline (reference sequence).

The chain recombines TRBV6-6 with TRBJ2-3; D might be TRBD2 (6 bases). The CDR3 runs 15 residues. Germline V gene data show CDR1 as MNHNY and CDR2 as SVGAGI (reference sequence). Trimming took off 6 bases at V and 0 bases at J, with 13 bases between the two ends. The CDR3 loop reads CASRISGGSTDTQYF. DNA of the CDR3: TGTGCCAGCAGAATTAGCGGCGGAAGCACAGATACGCAGTATTTT.

This clone occurred a few times. The rearrangement uses TRBV5-1 and TRBJ2-1, with TRBD2 matching over 7 bases. Germline V lookup: CDR1 SGHRS, CDR2 YFSETQ. Trimming cost V 8 bases and J 2 bases; bases outside gene matches: 7. The CDR3 is made up of 14 amino acids. The CDR3 region has the DNA TGCGCCAGTGCGCGGGAGATCCCCTACAATGAGCAGTTCTTC. Translation: CASAREIPYNEQFF.

The chain couples TRBV29-1 to TRBJ2-1; 9 bases align to TRBD2. Germline CDR1 is SQVTM and CDR2 is ANQGSEA. This CDR3 is built from 15 residues. Losses at the gene ends were 0 bases for V and 5 bases for J; bases not matched to a gene: 5. The CDR3 region is CSVEDPSGVHNEQFF. The CDR3 region has the DNA TGCAGCGTTGAAGATCCTAGCGGGGTACACAATGAGCAGTTCTTC.

In its sample, this clone was seen a few times. This sequence joins TRBV5-1 and TRBJ2-1, with TRBD2 matching over 7 bases. The CDR3 spans 15 residues. V shed 4 bases and J 1 base; nucleotides not matched to a gene: 5. Germline CDR1 is SGHRS and CDR2 is YFSETQ. The CDR3 protein is CASSGAGESYNEQFF. In DNA, the CDR3 is TGCGCCAGCAGCGGGGCGGGGGAATCCTACAATGAGCAGTTCTTC.

The rearrangement joins TRBV7-9 to TRBJ1-2, with TRBD1 identical over 9 bases. CDR3 length: 16 residues. V lost 5 bases, J lost 6 bases, and 13 bases stayed unmatched. Germline V gene lookup returns CDR1 SEHNR and CDR2 FQNEAQ (reference sequence). The DNA of the CDR3 is TGTGCCAGCAGCCCCTCCGGGACAGGGTCCCGGAATGGCTACACCTTC. This sequence encodes CASSPSGTGSRNGYTF.

The J gene is TRBJ2-5, the V gene TRBV6-6; TRBD1 aligns across 9 bases. J was trimmed by 5 bases and V by 2 bases; bases with no gene match: 6. The CDR3 runs 15 residues. Looked up from germline, CDR1 is MNHNY and CDR2 is SVGAGI (reference sequence). In nucleotides, the CDR3 is TGTGCCAGCAGTTACGTGGGGACAGGGAAGGAGACCCAGTACTTC. The encoded protein is CASSYVGTGKETQYF.

The rearrangement links TRBV7-9 to TRBJ2-3; the match to TRBD2 covers 7 bases. The CDR3 runs to 15 residues. Germline CDR1 is SEHNR and CDR2 is FQNEAQ (reference sequence). V was pared by 1 base and J by 2 bases, with 3 bases of the junction left unmatched. CDR3 sequence reads: CASSLETSPTDTQYF. DNA of the CDR3: TGTGCCAGCAGCTTAGAGACTAGCCCCACAGATACGCAGTATTTT.

CDR3 residues: CASSPLELSGYTF. The DNA of the CDR3 is TGTGCCAGCAGCCCCCTGGAGCTATCTGGCTACACCTTC. V gene TRBV9 combines with J gene TRBJ1-2, with D unresolved. The length of the CDR3 is 13 residues. CDR1 SGDLS and CDR2 YYNGEE come from the germline V gene. Trimming shortened V by 4 bases and J by 7 bases, and 14 bases separated the two germline ends.

The chain uses TRBV5-1 and TRBJ1-4; D not certain. CDR1 and CDR2 (germline): SGHRS, YFSETQ. The CDR3 has 17 amino acids. Trimming stripped 2 bases from V and 0 bases from J, with 14 bases between. CDR3 sequence (DNA): TGCGCCAGCAGCTTCGGCGCGGGAGGAACAACTAATGAAAAACTGTTTTTT. Translated: CASSFGAGGTTNEKLFF.

The chain combines TRBV7-9 with TRBJ1-4; D is possibly TRBD1 (5 bases). Germline CDR1 SEHNR, CDR2 FQNEAQ (reference sequence). The CDR3 contains 14 residues. V shed 6 bases and J shed 5 bases, with 13 bases lying between them. CDR3 loop: CASRNQGGNEKLFF. Written as DNA, the CDR3 is TGTGCCAGCAGGAATCAGGGAGGGAATGAAAAACTGTTTTTT.

To note about this clone: This CDR3 is also generated by other DNA sequences in the sample. The chain is built from TRBV10-2 and TRBJ2-4; 9 bases fit TRBD1. Germline loops: CDR1 WSHSY, CDR2 SAAADI. The CDR3 loop spans 13 amino acids. Trimming cost V 6 bases and J 5 bases; bases outside gene matches: 2. This CDR3 reads CASSGQGQNIQYF. The CDR3 DNA is TGCGCCAGCAGCGGACAGGGGCAAAACATTCAGTACTTC.